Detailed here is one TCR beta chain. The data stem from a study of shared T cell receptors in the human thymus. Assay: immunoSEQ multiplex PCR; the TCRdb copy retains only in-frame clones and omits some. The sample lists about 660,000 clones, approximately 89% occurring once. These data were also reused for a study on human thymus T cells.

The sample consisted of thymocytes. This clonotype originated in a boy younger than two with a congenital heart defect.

CDR3 residues: CSGDSSTDTQYF. In DNA form, the CDR3 reads TGCAGCGGGGACTCTAGCACAGATACGCAGTATTTT. V gene TRBV29-1 combines with J gene TRBJ2-3, with a possible D match to TRBD2 (6 bases). CDR1 is SQVTM, CDR2 ANQGSEA, per germline. This CDR3 contains 12 residues. Trimming shortened V by 7 bases and J by 0 bases, and 8 bases separated the two germline ends.